This TCR beta chain originates from a study of blood T cell repertoires in COVID-19. At the level of the study: T cells, B-cell-depleted T cells, or PBMCs provided the cDNA or gDNA that served as material.

Repertoires were generated with immunoSEQ multiplex PCR, while TCRdb's copy carries only in-frame clones and drops some. This repertoire shows approximately 300,000 clones, roughly 85% found once; its top ten account for under 2%. This clone was observed once. Germline lookup yields CDR1 SGHTA and CDR2 FQGNSA. This CDR3 region has 16 residues. The J segment lost 2 bases and the V segment lost 1 base, leaving 7 bases of the junction unmatched. This chain connects TRBV7-2 to TRBJ2-7; TRBD1 agrees at 8 bases. The source is a young woman who had been exposed to COVID-19. What was sequenced was PBMCs or T cells enriched from blood (not recorded which). The CDR3 DNA follows: TGTGCCAGCAGCTTAGGGGTAGGACAGGGCACCTACGAGCAGTACTTC. Its translation: CASSLGVGQGTYEQYF.